A single sample gave rise to the 2 T cell receptor beta chains below, sequenced in a study of PD-1 blockade in classical Hodgkin lymphoma. Method: immunoSEQ multiplex PCR; TCRdb's copy keeps in-frame clones and lacks some. The profile shows some 15,000 clones, over 80% of them singletons. Documented time point: newly diagnosed, previously untreated cHL patient sample. Magnetic negative selection of thawed PBMCs yielded the CD8+ T cells. Sequencing used CD8+ T cells from blood. Receptors originate from a human donor with classical Hodgkin lymphoma.

The chain recombines TRBV11-3 with TRBJ1-1; D ambiguous. The length of the CDR3 is 15 residues. The V and J ends lost 4 bases and 0 bases respectively, with 12 bases between them. Germline loops: CDR1 SGHNT, CDR2 YENEEA. As DNA, the CDR3 is TGTGCCAGCAGCTCGTTCGGCGGGGTGAACACTGAAGCTTTCTTT. This gives the protein CASSSFGGVNTEAFF.

The chain joins TRBV5-3 to TRBJ2-7, with D perhaps TRBD2 (6 bases). TRBV5-3 is reported as an ORF; its role is uncertain. Trimming removed 0 bases from V and 1 base from J, with 26 bases in between. The CDR3 contains 20 residues. As DNA, the CDR3 is TGTGCCAGAAGCTTGGAAATAGTTTTGGGACTCCCATCCGATTCCTACGAGCAGTACTTC. This translates into CARSLEIVLGLPSDSYEQYF.